This TCR beta chain was identified in a study of blood T cell repertoires in COVID-19. Germline CDR1 is SNHLY and CDR2 is FYNNEI. The ends were cut back, 2 bases at V and 1 base at J, with 11 bases in the middle. The CDR3 covers 15 residues. The table came from immunoSEQ multiplex PCR; TCRdb's copy has only in-frame clones and leaves some out. This table holds under 200,000 clones, over 80% found once. The sequence derives from a man between 60 and 70 years old with COVID-19, enrolled during active disease. The V gene is TRBV2, the J gene TRBJ1-1; TRBD1 might be the D (6 bases). The sequenced sample was peripheral blood. The CDR3: CASSEQGMKNTEAFF. The CDR3 DNA reads TGTGCCAGCAGTGAACAGGGGATGAAGAACACTGAAGCTTTCTTT.